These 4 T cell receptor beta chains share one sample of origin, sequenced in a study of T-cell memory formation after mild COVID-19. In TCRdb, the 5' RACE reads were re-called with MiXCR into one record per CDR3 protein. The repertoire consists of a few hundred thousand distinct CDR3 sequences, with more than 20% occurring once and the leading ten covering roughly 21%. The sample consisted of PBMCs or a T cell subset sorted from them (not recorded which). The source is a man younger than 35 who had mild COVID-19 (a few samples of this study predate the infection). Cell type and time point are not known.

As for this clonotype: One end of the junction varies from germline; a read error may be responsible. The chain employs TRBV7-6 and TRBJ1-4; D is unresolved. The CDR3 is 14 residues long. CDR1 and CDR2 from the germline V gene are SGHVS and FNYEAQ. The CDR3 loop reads CASSLGGTNQKLFF. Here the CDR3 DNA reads TGTGCCAGCAGCTTAGGCGGTACTAATCAAAAACTGTTTTTT.

DNA of the CDR3: TGCGCCAGCAGTCGGACCGACGGACCCGGCGAAAAACTGTTTTTT. As protein: CASSRTDGPGEKLFF. The chain joins TRBV5-1 to TRBJ1-4; D gene unclear. Trimming pared 5 bases from V and 8 bases from J, leaving 19 bases between. This CDR3 has 15 residues. Per germline, CDR1 SGHRS and CDR2 YFSETQ.

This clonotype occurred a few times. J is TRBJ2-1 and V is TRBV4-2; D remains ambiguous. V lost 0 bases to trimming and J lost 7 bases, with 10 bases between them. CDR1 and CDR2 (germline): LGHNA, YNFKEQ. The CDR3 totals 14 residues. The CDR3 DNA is TGTGCCAGCAGCCAAGATGTCACGTCGAATGAGCAGTTCTTC. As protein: CASSQDVTSNEQFF.

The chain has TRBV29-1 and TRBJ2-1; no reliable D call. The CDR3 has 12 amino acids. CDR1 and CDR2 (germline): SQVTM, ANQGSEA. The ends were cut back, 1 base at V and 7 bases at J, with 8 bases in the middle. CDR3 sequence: CSVEVRFNEQFF. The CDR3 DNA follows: TGCAGCGTTGAAGTGCGGTTTAATGAGCAGTTCTTC.